Each of the 5 T cell receptor beta chains below was sequenced from the same sample in a study of blood T cell repertoires in COVID-19. The assay was immunoSEQ multiplex PCR, and TCRdb's table has in-frame clones only and misses some. The repertoire includes 45,000 to 60,000 clones, 80% to 95% of them detected once, and 2.5% to 3.5% sits in the top ten. The sample comprised peripheral blood. These receptor sequences come from a man aged 50 or older with acute or convalescent COVID-19.

The CDR3 sequence: CATSRRTEQLSTDTQYF. The DNA of the CDR3 is TGTGCCACCAGCCGAAGGACAGAACAATTATCCACAGATACGCAGTATTTT. V gene TRBV24-1 combines with J gene TRBJ2-3; a weak D match, TRBD1 (6 bases). CDR3 size: 17 residues. Trimming removed 7 bases from V and 2 bases from J, with 21 bases in between. Germline-derived CDR1 and CDR2 are KGHDR and SFDVKD.

The gene calls are TRBV19 and TRBJ2-2; the match to TRBD1 covers 7 bases. Germline values: CDR1 LNHDA, CDR2 SQIVND (reference sequence). Losses at the gene ends were 7 bases for V and 2 bases for J; bases not matched to a gene: 7. The CDR3 sequence is 15 residues long. The CDR3 is CASKGAEANTGELFF. In DNA, the CDR3 is TGTGCCAGTAAGGGGGCCGAAGCTAACACCGGGGAGCTGTTTTTT.

This clone was counted between two and nine times. This sample includes further DNA sequences coding for the same CDR3. In DNA form, the CDR3 reads TGTGCCAGCAGTACGAACAGGAATCAGCCCCAGCATTTT. Translated: CASSTNRNQPQHF. V is TRBV2 and J is TRBJ1-5; a weak D match, TRBD1 (5 bases). Trimming stripped 5 bases from V and 4 bases from J, with 9 bases between. This CDR3 spans 13 amino acids. CDR1 SNHLY and CDR2 FYNNEI come from the germline V gene.

V usage is TRBV9 and J usage is TRBJ1-2; TRBD1 matches 9 bases. Germline-derived CDR1 and CDR2 are SGDLS and YYNGEE. V was pared by 0 bases and J by 8 bases, with 11 bases of the junction left unmatched. CDR3 length: 16 residues. The CDR3 reads CASSVGSEDRGRGYTF. CDR3 DNA sequence: TGTGCCAGCAGCGTAGGGTCGGAGGACAGGGGACGCGGCTACACCTTC.

V is TRBV9 and J is TRBJ2-1, with D possibly TRBD1 on 6 matching bases. The CDR3 covers 15 residues. V lost 3 bases, J lost 3 bases, and 13 bases lay in between. Germline CDR1 SGDLS, CDR2 YYNGEE. The CDR3 is CASSARQARYNEQFF. The DNA for the CDR3 is TGTGCCAGCAGCGCACGACAGGCCCGCTACAATGAGCAGTTCTTC.